This T cell receptor (beta chain) comes out of a study of T cells after yellow fever vaccination. Looking at the study overall: In the case of low-cell-number fractions, SMART-Seq v4 Ultra Low Input was used for preparation.

In germline, CDR1 is LGHNA, CDR2 YNFKEQ. The V and J ends lost 4 bases and 4 bases, in that order; junction bases with no gene match: 5. There are 14 residues in the CDR3. Study findings and constraints: Post-booster samples contained most primary-vaccination clones (around 95% CD4, approximately 88% CD8). The secondary response was weaker, and its peak arrived faster, on day 5 versus 15. Researchers cautioned that FACS-sorted repertoires could harbor abundant clonotypes contaminating from the bulk population.

As to this clonotype: Its antigen is not identified.

Each CDR3 protein is one row after TCRdb ran MiXCR on the 5' RACE reads. Of 450,000 to 650,000 distinct CDR3 sequences in the sample, less than 25% are singletons; the top ten hold roughly a sixth. The origin of this receptor is a man aged 18 to 30 who received the YFV17D yellow fever vaccine. The V gene is TRBV4-2, the J gene TRBJ1-2; 8 positions match TRBD1. The sequencing used PBMCs, collected approximately 22 days after the first yellow fever vaccination. The CDR3 DNA follows: TGTGCCAGCAGCCTAGACAGGGGTACCTATGGCTACACCTTC. This encodes CASSLDRGTYGYTF.